This is a list of T cell receptor beta chains from one sample in a study of blood T cell repertoires in COVID-19. Clones were sequenced by immunoSEQ multiplex PCR, and TCRdb holds only the in-frame ones, with some missing. The data show about 230,000 clones, approximately 80% seen once. What was sequenced was peripheral blood. Receptors were obtained from a man aged 35 to 55 with acute or convalescent COVID-19. CDR3s include the opening cysteine and the closing phenylalanine or tryptophan. A D gene is named only where the DNA matches it firmly. The size of a clone is reported for some rows only, either as once, few or many, or as a class for expanded clones.

D gene: .; V gene: TRBV19; J gene: TRBJ1-2; clone size: .; CDR3 protein: CASTEMVLARTYGYTF; CDR3 DNA: TGTGCCAGTACAGAAATGGTGCTAGCTAGGACCTATGGCTACACCTTC
D gene: TRBD1; V gene: TRBV4-1; J gene: TRBJ2-7; clone size: .; CDR3 protein: CASSQQPGQGNYEQYF; CDR3 DNA: TGCGCCAGCAGCCAGCAACCGGGACAGGGGAACTACGAGCAGTACTTC
D gene: .; V gene: TRBV24-1; J gene: TRBJ1-2; clone size: .; CDR3 protein: CATSDLLGSANYGYTF; CDR3 DNA: TGTGCCACCAGTGATTTGTTGGGCAGTGCTAACTATGGCTACACCTTC
D gene: .; V gene: TRBV5-8; J gene: TRBJ1-5; clone size: .; CDR3 protein: CASSLPGLPQHF; CDR3 DNA: TGTGCCAGCAGCCTCCCTGGCCTCCCCCAGCATTTT
D gene: TRBD1; V gene: TRBV5-1; J gene: TRBJ1-2; clone size: .; CDR3 protein: CASSPEGAADYGYTF; CDR3 DNA: TGCGCCAGCAGCCCCGAGGGGGCGGCGGACTATGGCTACACCTTC
D gene: TRBD2; V gene: TRBV4-3; J gene: TRBJ2-1; clone size: .; CDR3 protein: CASSLTSGRLDEQFF; CDR3 DNA: TGCGCCAGCAGCCTAACTAGCGGGAGATTGGATGAGCAGTTCTTC
D gene: TRBD1; V gene: TRBV10-3; J gene: TRBJ2-7; clone size: .; CDR3 protein: CAISDGTGAYEQYF; CDR3 DNA: TGTGCCATCAGTGATGGGACAGGGGCTTACGAGCAGTACTTC
D gene: TRBD1; V gene: TRBV15; J gene: TRBJ1-4; clone size: .; CDR3 protein: CATSIGGTGNEKLFF; CDR3 DNA: TGTGCCACCAGCATAGGGGGGACAGGGAATGAAAAACTGTTTTTT
D gene: .; V gene: TRBV9; J gene: TRBJ1-1; clone size: once; CDR3 protein: CASSQASGTEAFF; CDR3 DNA: TGTGCCAGCAGCCAGGCATCAGGGACTGAAGCTTTCTTT
D gene: .; V gene: TRBV28; J gene: TRBJ2-7; clone size: .; CDR3 protein: CASSLWEETSTPEQYF; CDR3 DNA: TGTGCCAGCAGTTTATGGGAGGAGACGAGCACTCCCGAGCAGTACTTC
D gene: TRBD2; V gene: TRBV29-1; J gene: TRBJ2-3; clone size: few; CDR3 protein: CSVGWGRGNTQYF; CDR3 DNA: TGCAGCGTTGGCTGGGGGAGGGGAAATACGCAGTATTTT
D gene: TRBD1; V gene: TRBV7-6; J gene: TRBJ1-3; clone size: .; CDR3 protein: CASSALDRGKGNTIYF; CDR3 DNA: TGTGCCAGCAGCGCGCTGGACAGGGGGAAAGGAAACACCATATATTTT
D gene: .; V gene: TRBV2; J gene: TRBJ2-3; clone size: .; CDR3 protein: CASTAGQGPDTQYF; CDR3 DNA: TGTGCCAGCACCGCGGGGCAGGGCCCAGATACGCAGTATTTT
D gene: TRBD1; V gene: TRBV7-9; J gene: TRBJ1-1; clone size: once; CDR3 protein: CASSTGGMNTEAFF; CDR3 DNA: TGTGCCAGCAGCACAGGGGGCATGAACACTGAAGCTTTCTTT
D gene: .; V gene: TRBV11-3; J gene: TRBJ2-1; clone size: once; CDR3 protein: CASSFSGSSYNEQFF; CDR3 DNA: TGTGCCAGCAGCTTTAGCGGTTCCTCCTACAATGAGCAGTTCTTC
D gene: TRBD2; V gene: TRBV9; J gene: TRBJ2-1; clone size: .; CDR3 protein: CASSVGAGAGENEQFF; CDR3 DNA: TGTGCCAGCAGCGTAGGAGCGGGAGCCGGAGAAAATGAGCAGTTCTTC
D gene: .; V gene: TRBV10-3; J gene: TRBJ1-2; clone size: .; CDR3 protein: CAISEVVGGYGYTF; CDR3 DNA: TGTGCCATCAGTGAGGTGGTGGGGGGCTATGGCTACACCTTC
D gene: .; V gene: TRBV5-1; J gene: TRBJ2-3; clone size: once; CDR3 protein: CASRTDRVTDTQYF; CDR3 DNA: TGCGCCAGCAGGACAGACAGAGTTACAGATACGCAGTATTTT
D gene: .; V gene: TRBV9; J gene: TRBJ1-1; clone size: once; CDR3 protein: CASSVSDNTEAFF; CDR3 DNA: TGTGCCAGCAGCGTATCAGATAACACTGAAGCTTTCTTT
D gene: .; V gene: TRBV5-4; J gene: TRBJ2-1; clone size: .; CDR3 protein: CASSFWETINNEQFF; CDR3 DNA: TGTGCCAGCAGCTTTTGGGAGACAATTAACAATGAGCAGTTCTTC
D gene: .; V gene: TRBV24-1; J gene: TRBJ2-1; clone size: few; CDR3 protein: CATSDPRTRINEQFF; CDR3 DNA: TGTGCCACCAGTGACCCCAGAACTAGGATCAATGAGCAGTTCTTC
D gene: .; V gene: TRBV27; J gene: TRBJ2-7; clone size: .; CDR3 protein: CASSWTGRSYEQYF; CDR3 DNA: TGTGCCAGCAGTTGGACGGGAAGATCCTACGAGCAGTACTTC
D gene: .; V gene: TRBV30; J gene: TRBJ1-2; clone size: .; CDR3 protein: CAWSGQIPAYGYTF; CDR3 DNA: TGTGCCTGGAGTGGACAGATACCAGCGTATGGCTACACCTTC
D gene: .; V gene: TRBV6-5; J gene: TRBJ1-2; clone size: once; CDR3 protein: CASSYQAGNYGYTF; CDR3 DNA: TGTGCCAGCAGTTATCAAGCAGGGAACTATGGCTACACCTTC
D gene: .; V gene: TRBV10-3; J gene: TRBJ2-1; clone size: .; CDR3 protein: CAISRVGGTYNEQFF; CDR3 DNA: TGTGCCATCAGTAGGGTGGGGGGAACGTACAATGAGCAGTTCTTC
D gene: TRBD2; V gene: TRBV11-3; J gene: TRBJ2-1; clone size: .; CDR3 protein: CASSLEVTSDYNEQFF; CDR3 DNA: TGTGCCAGCAGCTTAGAGGTAACTAGCGATTACAATGAGCAGTTCTTC
D gene: .; V gene: TRBV18; J gene: TRBJ2-3; clone size: .; CDR3 protein: CASSPSLGGFDTQYF; CDR3 DNA: TGTGCCAGCTCACCCTCATTAGGAGGGTTCGATACGCAGTATTTT
D gene: .; V gene: TRBV5-6; J gene: TRBJ2-7; clone size: .; CDR3 protein: CASTLDRRWEQYF; CDR3 DNA: TGTGCCAGCACACTCGACAGGCGATGGGAGCAGTACTTC
D gene: .; V gene: TRBV15; J gene: TRBJ2-5; clone size: .; CDR3 protein: CATSRVNNQETQYF; CDR3 DNA: TGTGCCACCAGCAGAGTAAACAACCAAGAGACCCAGTACTTC
D gene: .; V gene: TRBV19; J gene: TRBJ1-5; clone size: few; CDR3 protein: CASNIRGNQPQHF; CDR3 DNA: TGTGCCAGTAACATCCGGGGCAATCAGCCCCAGCATTTT
D gene: .; V gene: TRBV2; J gene: TRBJ1-5; clone size: .; CDR3 protein: CASSLDSSNQPQHF; CDR3 DNA: TGTGCCAGCAGTCTGGACAGCAGCAATCAGCCCCAGCATTTT
D gene: TRBD2; V gene: TRBV9; J gene: TRBJ2-7; clone size: .; CDR3 protein: CASSTLMGGWDEQYF; CDR3 DNA: TGTGCCAGCAGCACTCTTATGGGAGGGTGGGACGAGCAGTACTTC
D gene: .; V gene: TRBV29-1; J gene: TRBJ1-2; clone size: .; CDR3 protein: CSVTGTSYGYTF; CDR3 DNA: TGCAGCGTTACAGGGACCTCCTATGGCTACACCTTC
D gene: TRBD1; V gene: TRBV7-2; J gene: TRBJ2-7; clone size: .; CDR3 protein: CASSLGGQGREQYF; CDR3 DNA: TGTGCCAGCAGCCTTGGGGGACAGGGACGCGAGCAGTACTTC
D gene: .; V gene: TRBV6-6; J gene: TRBJ2-7; clone size: .; CDR3 protein: CASSPARGTYEQYF; CDR3 DNA: TGTGCCAGCAGTCCCGCCCGGGGGACCTACGAGCAGTACTTC
D gene: .; V gene: TRBV10-1; J gene: TRBJ2-5; clone size: .; CDR3 protein: CASSGIQAGTRETQYF; CDR3 DNA: TGCGCCAGCAGTGGGATCCAGGCCGGCACCCGAGAGACCCAGTACTTC
D gene: .; V gene: TRBV2; J gene: TRBJ2-2; clone size: .; CDR3 protein: CASSEALNSGELFF; CDR3 DNA: TGTGCCAGCAGTGAAGCGCTTAACTCCGGGGAGCTGTTTTTT
D gene: .; V gene: TRBV20-1; J gene: TRBJ2-5; clone size: .; CDR3 protein: CSASRTDQETQYF; CDR3 DNA: TGCAGTGCTAGTAGGACAGACCAAGAGACCCAGTACTTC
D gene: TRBD1; V gene: TRBV6-5; J gene: TRBJ1-1; clone size: .; CDR3 protein: CASSYSTGLGEAFF; CDR3 DNA: TGTGCCAGCAGTTACTCGACAGGGTTGGGGGAAGCTTTCTTT
D gene: .; V gene: TRBV19; J gene: TRBJ2-5; clone size: few; CDR3 protein: CASSPQEGRRETQYF; CDR3 DNA: TGTGCCAGTAGTCCCCAGGAGGGACGACGAGAGACCCAGTACTTC
D gene: TRBD1; V gene: TRBV5-1; J gene: TRBJ2-7; clone size: .; CDR3 protein: CASSLERGPYEQYF; CDR3 DNA: TGCGCCAGCAGCTTGGAAAGGGGGCCCTACGAGCAGTACTTC
D gene: .; V gene: TRBV10-3; J gene: TRBJ2-1; clone size: .; CDR3 protein: CAISDKLGQNNEQFF; CDR3 DNA: TGTGCCATCAGTGATAAACTCGGACAGAACAATGAGCAGTTCTTC
D gene: TRBD2; V gene: TRBV7-9; J gene: TRBJ2-5; clone size: .; CDR3 protein: CASSQSGAQETQYF; CDR3 DNA: TGTGCCAGCAGCCAAAGCGGGGCCCAAGAGACCCAGTACTTC
D gene: TRBD1; V gene: TRBV27; J gene: TRBJ2-7; clone size: .; CDR3 protein: CASSPRTGREQYF; CDR3 DNA: TGTGCCAGCAGTCCCCGGACAGGGAGGGAGCAGTACTTC
D gene: TRBD2; V gene: TRBV6-4; J gene: TRBJ2-1; clone size: .; CDR3 protein: CASSDSSGLADNEQFF; CDR3 DNA: TGTGCCAGCAGTGACTCTTCCGGACTAGCTGACAATGAGCAGTTCTTC
D gene: .; V gene: TRBV3-1/TRBV3-2; J gene: TRBJ2-5; clone size: .; CDR3 protein: CASSQWETQETQYF; CDR3 DNA: TGTGCCAGCAGCCAGTGGGAGACCCAAGAGACCCAGTACTTC
D gene: TRBD2; V gene: TRBV25-1; J gene: TRBJ2-1; clone size: .; CDR3 protein: CASSERGSGRSHEQFF; CDR3 DNA: TGTGCCAGCAGTGAAAGGGGTAGCGGGAGATCCCATGAGCAGTTCTTC
D gene: TRBD2; V gene: TRBV7-2; J gene: TRBJ2-2; clone size: .; CDR3 protein: CASSPRASGGGGELFF; CDR3 DNA: TGTGCCAGCAGCCCTAGGGCTAGCGGGGGCGGCGGGGAGCTGTTTTTT
D gene: .; V gene: TRBV2; J gene: TRBJ2-3; clone size: .; CDR3 protein: CASTPGPSSDTQYF; CDR3 DNA: TGTGCCAGCACCCCAGGGCCCTCTTCAGATACGCAGTATTTT
D gene: TRBD1; V gene: TRBV11-3; J gene: TRBJ2-1; clone size: few; CDR3 protein: CASSSRQGIYNEQFF; CDR3 DNA: TGTGCCAGCAGCTCGCGACAGGGGATCTACAATGAGCAGTTCTTC
D gene: .; V gene: TRBV6-5; J gene: TRBJ1-3; clone size: .; CDR3 protein: CASSSRDMSSGNTIYF; CDR3 DNA: TGTGCCAGCAGTTCCCGGGACATGAGCTCTGGAAACACCATATATTTT
D gene: TRBD1; V gene: TRBV27; J gene: TRBJ2-1; clone size: .; CDR3 protein: CASRTGLVYNEQFF; CDR3 DNA: TGTGCCAGCAGGACAGGGTTGGTGTACAATGAGCAGTTCTTC
D gene: TRBD1; V gene: TRBV30; J gene: TRBJ1-2; clone size: .; CDR3 protein: CAWNPGQGFDGYTF; CDR3 DNA: TGTGCCTGGAACCCGGGACAGGGGTTTGATGGCTACACCTTC
D gene: TRBD1; V gene: TRBV6-2/TRBV6-3; J gene: TRBJ1-2; clone size: .; CDR3 protein: CASSYSLGQAGNGYTF; CDR3 DNA: TGTGCCAGCAGTTACTCGTTGGGACAGGCCGGCAATGGCTACACCTTC
D gene: .; V gene: TRBV7-9; J gene: TRBJ1-2; clone size: once; CDR3 protein: CASSLGSSGYGYTF; CDR3 DNA: TGTGCCAGCAGCTTAGGATCGTCGGGCTATGGCTACACCTTC